One and the same sample provided the 28 T cell receptor beta chains below, sequenced in a study of CD8+ T cells in alopecia areata (dated by TCRdb to the late 2010s). The time point tag for this specimen amounts to: baseline before oral tofacitinib. Library preparation used the immunoSEQ multiplex PCR assay. RNA was extracted from all samples and reverse transcribed into cDNA, which served as template for TCR sequencing. This is the immuneACCESS table as TCRdb keeps it, with only in-frame sequences that have V and J called. A part of the clones is gone; compared with another copy, unresolved V genes explain less than half, and the rest is unexplained. The sample table records under 75,000 clones; roughly half of these occur just once. The ten biggest clones cover approximately 17% of the sample. Sequenced here: CD8+ T cells sorted from blood, sampled at week 0. The receptor source for this set is a human donor with alopecia areata.

This clone appeared a few times. The V call is TRBV6-5, the J call TRBJ1-4; no definite D call. Germline CDR1 and CDR2: MNHEY and SVGAGI. Trimming cost V 2 bases and J 5 bases, with 6 bases left between them. The CDR3 length is 13 residues. The CDR3 sequence is CASSYNRNEKLFF. The DNA for the CDR3 is TGTGCCAGCAGTTACAATCGGAATGAAAAACTGTTTTTT.

The chain links TRBV7-9 to TRBJ2-7, with 8 bases identical to TRBD1. V shed 5 bases and J 2 bases; nucleotides not matched to a gene: 8. The CDR3 loop spans 15 amino acids. Germline V CDR1 and CDR2: SEHNR, FQNEAQ (reference sequence). CDR3 coding DNA: TGTGCCAGCAGCATCGACAGGGGAGGAACCTACGAGCAGTACTTC. Its translation is CASSIDRGGTYEQYF.

Many counts were recorded for this clone. This chain links TRBV4-3 with TRBJ1-2, with D possibly matching TRBD1 (5 bases). Germline V gives CDR1 LGHNA, CDR2 YSLEER. The CDR3 sequence is 14 residues long. V lost 2 bases to trimming and J lost 2 bases, with 9 bases between them. The CDR3 DNA reads TGCGCCAGCAGCCAAATTCAGGGAAACTATGGCTACACCTTC. Protein sequence: CASSQIQGNYGYTF.

This chain links TRBV7-2 with TRBJ2-7; maybe TRBD2 (6 bases). The CDR3 totals 13 residues. The V gene lost 6 bases and the J gene lost 3 bases, with 12 bases spanning the gap. Germline CDR1 SGHTA, CDR2 FQGNSA. CDR3 in DNA: TGTGCCAGCAGTCCGGGACTGGGCTACGAGCAGTACTTC. This encodes CASSPGLGYEQYF.

The chain is built from TRBV9 and TRBJ1-2; no clear D. Germline loops: CDR1 SGDLS, CDR2 YYNGEE. The CDR3 sequence is 14 residues long. V lost 0 bases, J lost 2 bases, and 8 bases lay in between. The CDR3 protein is CASSVATANYGYTF. For the CDR3, the DNA is TGTGCCAGCAGCGTAGCTACGGCGAACTATGGCTACACCTTC.

This clone was found many times. V gene TRBV11-2 combines with J gene TRBJ2-7, with a weak D call TRBD2 (6 bases). The germline V gene encodes CDR1 SGHAT and CDR2 FQNNGV. Trimming removed 0 bases at V and 2 bases at J, with 8 bases between. This CDR3 has 14 amino acids. For the CDR3, the DNA is TGTGCCAGCAGCTTAGAGGCTAGCGCCTACGAGCAGTACTTC. Protein product: CASSLEASAYEQYF.

As for this clone: The junction does not match germline at one end; this may be a read error. The rearrangement links TRBV7-9 to TRBJ1-2; possible D gene TRBD1, 6 bases. This CDR3 has 13 residues. Germline V gives CDR1 SEHNR, CDR2 FQNEAQ (reference sequence). The DNA for the CDR3 is TGTGCCAGCAGCATAGCAGGGGACTATGGCTACACCTTC. Translated: CASSIAGDYGYTF.

In its sample, this clone was seen a few times. This chain joins TRBV7-2 and TRBJ2-5; D not resolved. CDR3 size: 16 residues. CDR1 and CDR2 from the germline V gene are SGHTA and FQGNSA. The V gene lost 1 base and the J gene lost 5 bases, with 17 bases spanning the gap. The chain's CDR3 is CASSLVQALGKETQYF. The DNA of the CDR3 is TGTGCCAGCAGCTTAGTCCAGGCTCTGGGCAAGGAGACCCAGTACTTC.

This clone turned up a few times. The rearrangement joins TRBV29-1 to TRBJ2-1; a weak D match, TRBD1 (6 bases). CDR3 length: 12 amino acids. Germline V CDR1 and CDR2: SQVTM, ANQGSEA. The germline V and J ends were trimmed by 3 bases and 8 bases, with 11 bases remaining between them. The DNA of the CDR3 is TGCAGCGTTGATAGGGACACCTATGAGCAGTTCTTC. The encoded protein is CSVDRDTYEQFF.

The chain combines TRBV6-5 with TRBJ1-5; no definite D call. The V gene's germline CDR1 is MNHEY and CDR2 SVGAGI. This CDR3 has 13 amino acids. V was clipped by 0 bases and J by 6 bases, with 6 bases between them. The CDR3: CASSYSSGQPQHF. The CDR3 DNA reads TGTGCCAGCAGTTACTCGTCTGGTCAGCCCCAGCATTTT.

This clone has more than one count but fewer than ten. CDR3 protein: CSVVGTDYEQYF. For the CDR3, the DNA is TGCAGCGTTGTAGGGACGGACTACGAGCAGTACTTC. The rearrangement joins TRBV29-1 to TRBJ2-7, with D perhaps given as TRBD1 or TRBD2 (5 bases each). Germline assignment: CDR1 SQVTM and CDR2 ANQGSEA. The CDR3 extends over 12 amino acids. V was trimmed by 4 bases and J by 3 bases, leaving 10 bases between them.

This clone was seen a single time. The rearrangement links TRBV30 to TRBJ2-1, with 7 nucleotides matching TRBD2. Germline CDR1 reads GTSNPN; CDR2 reads SVGIG (reference sequence). V dropped 5 bases and J dropped 7; count of bases not matched to a gene: 5. The CDR3 is 12 residues long. For the CDR3, the DNA is TGTGCCTGGCGACGACTAGCAAATGAGCAGTTCTTC. Translated: CAWRRLANEQFF.

This clone was seen a handful of times. The chain has TRBV11-3 and TRBJ2-3, with 8 bases lining up with TRBD2. V was pared by 1 base and J by 4 bases, with 4 bases of the junction left unmatched. Germline values: CDR1 SGHNT, CDR2 YENEEA. The CDR3 extends over 15 amino acids. The CDR3 DNA reads TGTGCCAGCAGCTTAGTCCCGGGAGGGGCAGATACGCAGTATTTT. Protein sequence: CASSLVPGGADTQYF.

In the case of this clone: With a much larger clone just one base away, this may be a read error. This chain uses TRBV27 with TRBJ2-1, with D hard to call. This CDR3 region has 13 residues. Germline CDR1 is MNHEY and CDR2 is SMNVEV (reference sequence). Trimming took 2 bases from V and 3 from J, leaving 5 bases between them. The CDR3 region has the DNA TGTGCCAGCAGTTTAGGGGTCTACAATGAGCAGTTCTTC. Translating it yields CASSLGVYNEQFF.

This clone has just a few counts. V usage is TRBV7-2 and J usage is TRBJ2-1; D remains unclear. This CDR3 spans 12 amino acids. Germline V gives CDR1 SGHTA, CDR2 FQGNSA. V was clipped by 3 bases and J by 7 bases, with 7 bases between them. The CDR3: CASSFGMNEQFF. The CDR3 DNA follows: TGTGCCAGCAGCTTTGGCATGAATGAGCAGTTCTTC.

The rearrangement links TRBV30 to TRBJ1-5, with a weak D call TRBD1 (5 bases). CDR1 GTSNPN and CDR2 SVGIG come from the germline V gene (reference sequence). V lost 1 base to trimming and J lost 4 bases, with 11 bases between them. CDR3 size: 14 residues. The CDR3 reads CAWSGSGRNQPQHF. In DNA form, the CDR3 reads TGTGCCTGGAGTGGCTCGGGGCGGAATCAGCCCCAGCATTTT.

The chain carries TRBV2 and TRBJ2-4, with TRBD2 matching 10 bases. The CDR3 extends over 17 amino acids. V shed 2 bases and J 0 bases; nucleotides not matched to a gene: 4. Germline V gene sequence: CDR1 SNHLY, CDR2 FYNNEI. The CDR3 bases are TGTGCCAGCAGTGAAATACTAGCGGGACTAGCCAAAAACATTCAGTACTTC. It yields the protein CASSEILAGLAKNIQYF.

This chain connects TRBV9 to TRBJ1-2, with D possibly matching TRBD1 (6 bases). Trimming left V 4 bases short and J 7 bases short, with 8 bases between. This CDR3 region has 11 residues. Germline V lookup: CDR1 SGDLS, CDR2 YYNGEE. The CDR3 DNA reads as TGTGCCAGCAGCTCCAGGGGTGGCTACACCTTC. Translated: CASSSRGGYTF.

The V call is TRBV29-1, the J call TRBJ2-1; D remains unclear. V lost 0 bases, J lost 4 bases, and 13 bases lay in between. The CDR3 contains 15 residues. The germline V gene encodes CDR1 SQVTM and CDR2 ANQGSEA. CDR3: CSVEDLSNSYNEQFF. CDR3 DNA sequence: TGCAGCGTTGAAGATTTGTCTAATTCGTACAATGAGCAGTTCTTC.

The chain has TRBV4-3 and TRBJ2-7; the D is unclear. This CDR3 has 13 amino acids. Per the germline V gene, CDR1 is LGHNA and CDR2 is YSLEER. Trimming took 1 base from V and 3 from J, leaving 7 bases between them. CDR3 loop: CASSQARNYEQYF. CDR3 coding DNA: TGCGCCAGCAGCCAAGCACGTAACTACGAGCAGTACTTC.

The chain is built from TRBV28 and TRBJ2-5; 7 bases map to TRBD2. With V trimmed by 2 bases and J by 2 bases, 8 bases remained unmatched. The CDR3 is 16 amino acids. Germline values: CDR1 MDHEN, CDR2 SYDVKM. The CDR3 region has the DNA TGTGCCAGCAGTTTAATCGGCGGGAGCCCTCAAGAGACCCAGTACTTC. Translation gives CASSLIGGSPQETQYF.

The chain employs TRBV6-6 and TRBJ2-7, with D uncertain. The CDR3 runs 12 residues. The germline V gene encodes CDR1 MNHNY and CDR2 SVGAGI (reference sequence). V gave up 5 bases and J gave up 2 bases, with 7 bases separating them. The CDR3 DNA sequence: TGTGCCAGCAGTCGAACCCCCTACGAGCAGTACTTC. It is translated as CASSRTPYEQYF.

V usage is TRBV29-1 and J usage is TRBJ1-2; weak D call: TRBD1 (5 bases). Trimming left V 4 bases short and J 0 bases short, with 12 bases between. Germline values: CDR1 SQVTM, CDR2 ANQGSEA. This CDR3 has 14 residues. CDR3 region: CSVGDGMSNYGYTF. CDR3 sequence (DNA): TGCAGCGTTGGGGACGGGATGTCTAACTATGGCTACACCTTC. Filled out from reference TRBV29-1 and TRBJ1-2, the complete variable domain reads SAVISQKPSRDICQRGTSLTIQCQVDSQVTMMFWYRQQPGQSLTLIATANQGSEATYESGFVIDKFPISRPNLTFSTLTVSNMSPEDSSIYLCSVGDGMSNYGYTFGSGTRLTVV.

This clone showed up just a few times. The J gene is TRBJ2-6, the V gene TRBV19; D unresolved. V lost 4 bases to trimming and J lost 4 bases, with 11 bases between them. The CDR3 runs to 15 residues. From germline, CDR1 is LNHDA and CDR2 SQIVND (reference sequence). CDR3 DNA: TGTGCCAGTAGTACCGGGCTGAGAGGGGCCAACGTCCTGACTTTC. It specifies CASSTGLRGANVLTF.

The count of this clone is one. The chain is built from TRBV2 and TRBJ2-1; D remains ambiguous. V was clipped by 4 bases and J by 0 bases, with 10 bases between them. The CDR3 contains 15 residues. Germline V gene sequence: CDR1 SNHLY, CDR2 FYNNEI. CDR3 sequence: CASSVAANSYNEQFF. The CDR3 nucleotides are TGTGCCAGCAGTGTCGCAGCGAACTCCTACAATGAGCAGTTCTTC.

The chain recombines TRBV5-1 with TRBJ2-1; TRBD2 matches 16 bases. The CDR3 runs 17 residues. The germline V gene has CDR1 SGHRS and CDR2 YFSETQ. The J segment lost 3 bases and the V segment lost 4 bases, leaving 4 bases of the junction unmatched. Here the CDR3 reads CASSEGTSGRDYNEQFF. The CDR3 nucleotides are TGCGCCAGCAGCGAGGGGACTAGCGGGAGGGACTACAATGAGCAGTTCTTC. The whole variable domain, filled in from reference TRBV5-1 and TRBJ2-1, reads KAGVTQTPRYLIKTRGQQVTLSCSPISGHRSVSWYQQTPGQGLQFLFEYFSETQRNKGNFPGRFSGRQFSNSRSEMNVSTLELGDSALYLCASSEGTSGRDYNEQFFGPGTRLTVL.

The genes are TRBV2 and TRBJ2-1, with D uncertain. V was cut by 7 bases and J by 5 bases, with 6 bases left in between. The length of the CDR3 is 11 residues. Germline V gene lookup returns CDR1 SNHLY and CDR2 FYNNEI. As DNA, the CDR3 is TGTGCCAGCAAACTCAACAATGAGCAGTTCTTC. Its translation is CASKLNNEQFF.

This clone was picked up a small number of times. The rearrangement joins TRBV29-1 to TRBJ2-7, with 7 bases that match TRBD2. The CDR3 totals 13 residues. V was pared by 5 bases and J by 2 bases, with 6 bases of the junction left unmatched. Per the germline V gene, CDR1 is SQVTM and CDR2 is ANQGSEA. In nucleotides, the CDR3 is TGCAGCGTTAGCGGCGGGAGTGCCTACGAGCAGTACTTC. It codes for CSVSGGSAYEQYF.